This T cell receptor (beta chain) was profiled in a study of blood T cell repertoires in COVID-19. Sequencing was performed with immunoSEQ multiplex PCR; in TCRdb, only in-frame clones are kept and a portion is missing. The repertoire holds about 440,000 clones, with 90% as singletons. This CDR3 is built from 12 residues. The V and J ends lost 0 bases and 9 bases respectively, with 10 bases between them. The V and J genes are TRBV5-3 and TRBJ2-7; possible D gene TRBD2, 5 bases. TRBV5-3 falls under the ORF class, with uncertain function. The sequence derives from a man younger than 30 who had recovered from COVID-19. Material: PBMCs or T cells enriched from blood (not recorded which). The DNA for the CDR3 is TGTGCCAGAAGCTTGGCGGCCACTAGGCAGTACTTC. This sequence encodes CARSLAATRQYF.